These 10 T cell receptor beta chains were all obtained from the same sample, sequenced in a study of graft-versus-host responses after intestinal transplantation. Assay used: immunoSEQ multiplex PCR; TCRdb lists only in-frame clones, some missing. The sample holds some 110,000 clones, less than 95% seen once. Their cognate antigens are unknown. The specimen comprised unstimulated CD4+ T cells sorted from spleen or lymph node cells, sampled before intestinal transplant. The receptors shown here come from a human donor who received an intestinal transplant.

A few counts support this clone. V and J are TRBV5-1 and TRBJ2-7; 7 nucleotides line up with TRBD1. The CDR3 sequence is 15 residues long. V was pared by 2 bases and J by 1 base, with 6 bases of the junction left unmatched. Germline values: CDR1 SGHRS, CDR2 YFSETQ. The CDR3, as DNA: TGCGCCAGCAGCTTAACTCGGACAGGTTCCTACGAGCAGTACTTC. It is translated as CASSLTRTGSYEQYF. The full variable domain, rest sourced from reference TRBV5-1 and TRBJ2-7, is KAGVTQTPRYLIKTRGQQVTLSCSPISGHRSVSWYQQTPGQGLQFLFEYFSETQRNKGNFPGRFSGRQFSNSRSEMNVSTLELGDSALYLCASSLTRTGSYEQYFGPGTRLTVT.

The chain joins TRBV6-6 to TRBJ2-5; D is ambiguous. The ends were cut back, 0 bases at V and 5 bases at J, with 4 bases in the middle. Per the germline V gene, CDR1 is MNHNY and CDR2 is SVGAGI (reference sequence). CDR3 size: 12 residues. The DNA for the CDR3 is TGTGCCAGCAGTTACTCGAGGGAGACCCAGTACTTC. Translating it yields CASSYSRETQYF.

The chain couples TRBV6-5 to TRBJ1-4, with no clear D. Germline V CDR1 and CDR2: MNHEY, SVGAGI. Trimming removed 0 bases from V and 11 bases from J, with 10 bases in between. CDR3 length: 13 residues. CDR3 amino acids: CASSYSWEGKLFF. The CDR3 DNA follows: TGTGCCAGCAGTTACTCGTGGGAGGGTAAACTGTTTTTT.

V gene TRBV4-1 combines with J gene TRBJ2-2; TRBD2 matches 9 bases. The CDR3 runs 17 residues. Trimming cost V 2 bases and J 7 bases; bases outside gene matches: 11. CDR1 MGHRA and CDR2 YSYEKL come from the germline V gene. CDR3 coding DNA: TGCGCCAGCAGCCAAAGGCTAGCGGGAATTAAAGGCGGGGAGCTGTTTTTT. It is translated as CASSQRLAGIKGGELFF.

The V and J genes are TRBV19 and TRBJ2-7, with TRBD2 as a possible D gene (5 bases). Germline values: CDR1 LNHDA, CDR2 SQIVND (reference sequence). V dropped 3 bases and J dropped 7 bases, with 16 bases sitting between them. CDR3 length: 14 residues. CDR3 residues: CASSIRGVVREQYF. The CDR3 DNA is TGTGCCAGTAGTATTCGGGGAGTCGTGCGAGAGCAGTACTTC.

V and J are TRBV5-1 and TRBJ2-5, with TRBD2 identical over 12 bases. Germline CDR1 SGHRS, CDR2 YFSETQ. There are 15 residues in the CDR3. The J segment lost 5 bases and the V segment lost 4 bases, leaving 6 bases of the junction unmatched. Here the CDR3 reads CASSRTSGAGETQYF. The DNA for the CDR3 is TGCGCCAGCAGCAGGACTAGCGGGGCCGGGGAGACCCAGTACTTC.

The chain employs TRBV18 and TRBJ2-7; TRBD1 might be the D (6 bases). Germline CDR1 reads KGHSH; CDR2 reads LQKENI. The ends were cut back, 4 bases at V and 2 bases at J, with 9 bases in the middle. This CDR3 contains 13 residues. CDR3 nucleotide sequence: TGTGCCAGCTCACTTTGGGGGCCCTACGAGCAGTACTTC. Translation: CASSLWGPYEQYF.

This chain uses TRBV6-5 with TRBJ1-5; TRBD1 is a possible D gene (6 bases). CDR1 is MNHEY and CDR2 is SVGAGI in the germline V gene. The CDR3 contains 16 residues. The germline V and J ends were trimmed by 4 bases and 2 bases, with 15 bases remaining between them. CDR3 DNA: TGTGCCAGCAGTTCCTCTAAGGGGGTTCGCAATCAGCCCCAGCATTTT. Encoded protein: CASSSSKGVRNQPQHF.

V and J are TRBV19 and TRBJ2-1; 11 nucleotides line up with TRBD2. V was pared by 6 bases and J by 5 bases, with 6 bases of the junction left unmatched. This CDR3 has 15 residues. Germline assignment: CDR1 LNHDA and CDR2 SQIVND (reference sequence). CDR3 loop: CASRKLAGDNNEQFF. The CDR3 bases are TGTGCCAGTAGGAAACTAGCGGGAGATAACAATGAGCAGTTCTTC.

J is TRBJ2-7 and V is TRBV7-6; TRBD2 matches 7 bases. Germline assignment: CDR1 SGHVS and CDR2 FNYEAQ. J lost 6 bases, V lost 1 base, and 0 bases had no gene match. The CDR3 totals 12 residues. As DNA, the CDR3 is TGTGCCAGCAGCTTAGGGGGGGGCGAGCAGTACTTC. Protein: CASSLGGGEQYF.